Described below is a single T cell receptor beta chain sequence and its context. This CDR3 contains 13 residues. V lost 3 bases to trimming and J lost 7 bases; unmatched junction nucleotides: 4. Germline V CDR1 and CDR2: GTSNPN, SVGIG (reference sequence). The data are from a study of blood T cell repertoires in COVID-19. Across the study: Italy, Spain and the United States were the sources of the convalescent and acute COVID-19 samples. T cells, B-cell-depleted T cells, or PBMCs provided the cDNA or gDNA that served as material.

Assay used: immunoSEQ multiplex PCR; TCRdb lists only in-frame clones, some missing. This table has around 200,000 clones, about 86% appearing once. The source material was peripheral blood. The source is a man between 40 and 49 years old with active or convalescent COVID-19. The genes are TRBV30 and TRBJ2-1; 9 bases align to TRBD2. The CDR3 nucleotides are TGTGCCTGGAGGCTAGCGGGAAAAAATGAGCAGTTCTTC. It encodes CAWRLAGKNEQFF. The complete variable domain, with remaining parts taken from reference TRBV30 and TRBJ2-1, reads SQTIHQWPATLVQPVGSPLSLECTVEGTSNPNLYWYRQAAGRGLQLLFYSVGIGQISSEVPQNLSASRPQDRQFILSSKKLLLSDSGFYLCAWRLAGKNEQFFGPGTRLTVL.